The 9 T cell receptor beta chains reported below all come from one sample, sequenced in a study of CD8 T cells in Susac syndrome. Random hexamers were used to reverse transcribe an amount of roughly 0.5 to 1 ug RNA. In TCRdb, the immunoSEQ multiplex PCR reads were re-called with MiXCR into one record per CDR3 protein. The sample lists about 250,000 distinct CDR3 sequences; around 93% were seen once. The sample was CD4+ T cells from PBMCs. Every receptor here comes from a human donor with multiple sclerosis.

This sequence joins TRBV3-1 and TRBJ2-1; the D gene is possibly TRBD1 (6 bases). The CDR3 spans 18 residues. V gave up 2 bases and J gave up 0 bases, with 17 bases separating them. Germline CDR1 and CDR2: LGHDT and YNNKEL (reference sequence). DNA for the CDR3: TGTGCCAGCAGCCAAATTCTGGGGGCGCGAAGCTCCTACAATGAGCAGTTCTTC. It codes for CASSQILGARSSYNEQFF.

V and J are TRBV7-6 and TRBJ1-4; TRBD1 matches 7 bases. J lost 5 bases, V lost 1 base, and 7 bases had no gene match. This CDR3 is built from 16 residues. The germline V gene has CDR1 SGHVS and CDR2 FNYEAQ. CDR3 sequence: CASSLGTQGSNEKLFF. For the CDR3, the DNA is TGTGCCAGCAGCTTAGGGACACAGGGGTCCAATGAAAAACTGTTTTTT.

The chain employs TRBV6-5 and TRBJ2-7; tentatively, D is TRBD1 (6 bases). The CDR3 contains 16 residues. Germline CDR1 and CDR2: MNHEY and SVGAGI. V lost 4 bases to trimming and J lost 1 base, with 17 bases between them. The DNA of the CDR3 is TGTGCCAGCAGTTTGAAAACAGGGTGGAATTCCTACGAGCAGTACTTC. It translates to CASSLKTGWNSYEQYF.

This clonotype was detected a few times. The CDR3: CASRFPTGVSDTQYF. The CDR3 region has the DNA TGTGCCAGCAGATTTCCCACAGGGGTCTCAGATACGCAGTATTTT. The chain couples TRBV11-2 to TRBJ2-3, with 7 bases that match TRBD1. V was pared by 6 bases and J by 4 bases, with 10 bases of the junction left unmatched. Germline values: CDR1 SGHAT, CDR2 FQNNGV. The length of the CDR3 is 15 residues.

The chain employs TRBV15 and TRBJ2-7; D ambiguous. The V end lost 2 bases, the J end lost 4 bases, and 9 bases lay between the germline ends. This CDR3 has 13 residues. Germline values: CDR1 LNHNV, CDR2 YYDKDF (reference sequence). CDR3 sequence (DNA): TGTGCCACCAGCAGAAGACGGTCATACGAGCAGTACGTC. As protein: CATSRRRSYEQYV.

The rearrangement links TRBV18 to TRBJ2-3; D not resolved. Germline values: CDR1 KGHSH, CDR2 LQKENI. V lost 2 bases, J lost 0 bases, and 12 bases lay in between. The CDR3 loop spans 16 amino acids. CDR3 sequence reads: CASSPLGRASTDTQYF. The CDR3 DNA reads TGTGCCAGCTCACCATTAGGTCGTGCTAGCACAGATACGCAGTATTTT.

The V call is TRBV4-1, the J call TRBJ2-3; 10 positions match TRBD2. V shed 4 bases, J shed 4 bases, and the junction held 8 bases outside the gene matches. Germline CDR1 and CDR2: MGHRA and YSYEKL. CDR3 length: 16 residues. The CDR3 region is CASSLMSGGASDTQYF. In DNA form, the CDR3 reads TGCGCCAGCAGCCTCATGAGCGGGGGGGCGTCAGATACGCAGTATTTT.

The CDR3 DNA sequence: TGTGCCAGCAGCCGACAGCCCACCGGGGAGCTGTTTTTT. Its protein is CASSRQPTGELFF. This chain connects TRBV2 to TRBJ2-2; TRBD1 is a possible D gene (5 bases). Germline-derived CDR1 and CDR2 are SNHLY and FYNNEI. Trimming took 6 bases from V and 4 from J, leaving 9 bases between them. The CDR3 has 13 amino acids.

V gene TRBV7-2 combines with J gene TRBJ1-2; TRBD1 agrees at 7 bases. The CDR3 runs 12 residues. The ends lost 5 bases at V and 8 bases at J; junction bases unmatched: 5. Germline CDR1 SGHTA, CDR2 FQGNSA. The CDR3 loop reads CASSLQGWGYTF. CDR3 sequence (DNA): TGTGCCAGCAGCCTACAGGGGTGGGGCTACACCTTC.